This paragraph covers one TCR beta chain sequence. The sample is drawn from a study of blood T cell repertoires in COVID-19. Study in general: In each case, the material was cDNA or gDNA derived from T cells, B-cell-depleted T cells, or PBMCs.

Ages ranged from about 18 to 100 years, with residence in around 24 US areas. Self-reported history from a screening survey and questionnaire set each donor's cohort. Contact with a PCR-confirmed or clinician-diagnosed COVID-19 case occurred within 2 weeks of entry. CDR3 length equals 14 residues. Losses at the gene ends were 2 bases for V and 5 bases for J; bases not matched to a gene: 4. From germline, CDR1 is LNHDA and CDR2 SQIVND (reference sequence). The table came from immunoSEQ multiplex PCR; TCRdb's copy has only in-frame clones and leaves some out. The sample records some 320,000 clones, around nine tenths being singletons.

This receptor was identified in a woman aged 45-59 years who had been exposed to COVID-19. This chain uses TRBV19 with TRBJ1-1; 8 nucleotides agree with TRBD1. The sequenced sample was PBMCs or T cells enriched from blood (not recorded which). Here the CDR3 reads CASSIPRQGTEAFF. The CDR3 DNA reads as TGTGCCAGTAGTATACCCAGACAGGGGACTGAAGCTTTCTTT. Together with reference TRBV19 and TRBJ1-1, the CDR3 gives the full variable domain: DGGITQSPKYLFRKEGQNVTLSCEQNLNHDAMYWYRQDPGQGLRLIYYSQIVNDFQKGDIAEGYSVSREKKESFPLTVTSAQKNPTAFYLCASSIPRQGTEAFFGQGTRLTVV.